The source of this T cell receptor beta chain is a study of blood T cell repertoires in COVID-19. Clones were read by immunoSEQ multiplex PCR, and TCRdb kept only the in-frame ones, dropping some. The sample gives some 270,000 clones, around 85% of which show up once; 0.87% is in the top ten. This CDR3 spans 15 amino acids. Germline V gives CDR1 KGHSY, CDR2 FQNENV. V was shortened by 4 bases and J by 0 bases, with 9 bases between the two germline ends. This clone was observed a handful of times. The chain couples TRBV16 to TRBJ1-4; D gene uncertain. The specimen sequenced was peripheral blood. The receptor was derived from a human donor with COVID-19, enrolled during active disease. The donor label of this sample is uncertain. CDR3 nucleotides: TGTGCCAGCAGCCCCCGGTTAGCAACTAATGAAAAACTGTTTTTT. Protein: CASSPRLATNEKLFF.